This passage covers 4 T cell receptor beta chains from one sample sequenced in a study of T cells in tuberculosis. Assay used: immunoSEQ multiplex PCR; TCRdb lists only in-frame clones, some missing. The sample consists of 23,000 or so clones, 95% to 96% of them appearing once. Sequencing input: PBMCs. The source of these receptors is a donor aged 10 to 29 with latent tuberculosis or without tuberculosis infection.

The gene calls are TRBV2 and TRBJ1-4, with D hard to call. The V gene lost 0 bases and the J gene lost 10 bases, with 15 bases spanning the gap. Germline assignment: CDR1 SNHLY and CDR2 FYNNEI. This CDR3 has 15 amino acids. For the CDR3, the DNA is TGTGCCAGCAGTGAAGCCATACGTCGAAGCGGAAAACTGTTTTTT. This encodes CASSEAIRRSGKLFF.

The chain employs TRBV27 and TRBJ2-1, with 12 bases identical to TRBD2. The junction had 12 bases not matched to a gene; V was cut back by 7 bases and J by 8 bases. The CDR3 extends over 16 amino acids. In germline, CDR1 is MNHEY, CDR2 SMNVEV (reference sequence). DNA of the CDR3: TGTGCCAGCAAGCGGTCTAGCGGGGGGGGGAAGCATGAGCAGTTCTTC. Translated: CASKRSSGGGKHEQFF.

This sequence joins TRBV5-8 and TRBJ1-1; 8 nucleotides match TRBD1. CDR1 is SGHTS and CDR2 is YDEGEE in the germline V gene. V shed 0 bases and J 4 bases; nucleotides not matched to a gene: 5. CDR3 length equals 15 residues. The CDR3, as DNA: TGTGCCAGCAGCTTGGCTCAGGGGGCGGCCACTGAAGCTTTCTTT. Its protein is CASSLAQGAATEAFF.

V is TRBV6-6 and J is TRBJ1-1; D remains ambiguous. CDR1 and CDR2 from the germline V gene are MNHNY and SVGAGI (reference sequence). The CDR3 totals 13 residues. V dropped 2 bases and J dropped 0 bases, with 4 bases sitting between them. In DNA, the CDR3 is TGTGCCAGCAGTTACGAGGTGAACACTGAAGCTTTCTTT. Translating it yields CASSYEVNTEAFF.